This TCR beta chain is drawn from a study of early T cells in non-severe SARS-CoV-2 infection. The wider study: Unpaired chains resulted from sequencing bulk RNA of unsorted whole blood. Study-wide points: VDJdb-based annotation leaned toward anti-spike CD8 responses and missed private and CD4 specificities.

Turning to this clonotype: No antigen is known for it.

Researchers tagged individual cDNA molecules with unique molecular identifiers. One entry per CDR3 protein results from TCRdb running MiXCR on the 5' RACE reads. In the table there are more than 90,000 distinct CDR3 sequences, 11% of which are singletons. The CDR3 is 12 residues long. Germline V gives CDR1 MDHEN, CDR2 SYDVKM. V gave up 3 bases and J gave up 4 bases, with 6 bases separating them. The clonotype originates from an adult who was a healthcare worker with PCR-confirmed SARS-CoV-2 infection or an uninfected control (not recorded which). The rearrangement joins TRBV28 to TRBJ1-2; D may be TRBD1 (5 bases). The material sequenced was whole blood. In DNA, the CDR3 is TGTGCCAGCAGTTTTGACAGCTATGGCTACACCTTC. This sequence encodes CASSFDSYGYTF.